The 27 T cell receptor beta chains below all came from one sample that was sequenced in a study of T cells in localized non-small cell lung cancer. TCRdb's table, derived via immunoSEQ multiplex PCR, lists solely in-frame clones and lacks some. Here the sample spans 70,000 to 95,000 clones, roughly 93% being singletons. Sequencing was performed on PBMCs, taken before any cancer treatment. These TCRs come from a woman aged 40-69 years with stage II squamous cell lung carcinoma.

This clone was recorded only once. This chain uses TRBV4-2 with TRBJ1-1; D gene unclear. Germline-derived CDR1 and CDR2 are LGHNA and YNFKEQ. The ends were cut back, 4 bases at V and 3 bases at J, with 9 bases in the middle. CDR3 length: 13 residues. Here the CDR3 DNA reads TGTGCCAGCAGCCTATTTCTGGACACTGAAGCTTTCTTT. As protein: CASSLFLDTEAFF.

V gene TRBV6-5 combines with J gene TRBJ2-5, with a possible D match to TRBD2 (6 bases). The germline V and J ends were trimmed by 5 bases and 5 bases, with 15 bases remaining between them. The germline V gene has CDR1 MNHEY and CDR2 SVGAGI. The CDR3 totals 14 residues. The CDR3 sequence: CASSTSHAGETQYF. The CDR3 DNA reads as TGTGCCAGCAGTACCTCTCACGCGGGGGAGACCCAGTACTTC.

This clone appeared a single time. CDR3 sequence (DNA): TGCGCCAGCAGCTTGGATCCTTGGACTGAAGCTTTCTTT. As protein: CASSLDPWTEAFF. The V gene is TRBV5-1, the J gene TRBJ1-1; D gene unclear. V shed 0 bases and J shed 5 bases, with 8 bases lying between them. Germline V CDR1 and CDR2: SGHRS, YFSETQ. CDR3 length equals 13 residues.

The V gene is TRBV19, the J gene TRBJ2-1; TRBD1 might be the D (7 bases). V dropped 1 base and J dropped 6 bases, with 16 bases sitting between them. This CDR3 has 16 residues. The germline CDR1 and CDR2 sequences are LNHDA and SQIVND (reference sequence). The CDR3 loop is CASSIGGGGPSNEQFF. CDR3 sequence (DNA): TGTGCCAGTAGTATAGGCGGAGGGGGCCCGTCCAATGAGCAGTTCTTC. Full variable domain (rest looked up from reference TRBV19 and TRBJ2-1): DGGITQSPKYLFRKEGQNVTLSCEQNLNHDAMYWYRQDPGQGLRLIYYSQIVNDFQKGDIAEGYSVSREKKESFPLTVTSAQKNPTAFYLCASSIGGGGPSNEQFFGPGTRLTVL.

The genes are TRBV28 and TRBJ2-7; D gene unclear. The CDR3 spans 14 residues. V was pared by 4 bases and J by 0 bases, with 10 bases between. CDR1 and CDR2 from the germline V gene are MDHEN and SYDVKM. The CDR3: CASSSQYGSYEQYF. The CDR3 DNA follows: TGTGCCAGCAGTTCTCAATACGGCTCCTACGAGCAGTACTTC.

This clone was seen only once. The gene calls are TRBV6-1 and TRBJ2-7; weak D call: TRBD1 (5 bases). Germline-derived CDR1 and CDR2 are MNHNS and SASEGT. This CDR3 is 12 amino acids long. Between the trimmed V and J ends, which lost 6 bases and 6 bases, there was a span of 12 bases. CDR3 sequence (DNA): TGTGCCAGCAGGGGGCCAATGGCCGAGCAGTACTTC. This translates into CASRGPMAEQYF.

This clone was seen a single time. J is TRBJ2-1 and V is TRBV5-6; D perhaps matches TRBD1 (5 bases). The V and J ends lost 5 bases and 0 bases respectively, with 12 bases between them. Per germline, CDR1 SGHDT and CDR2 YYEEEE. The CDR3 extends over 15 amino acids. As DNA, the CDR3 is TGTGCCAGCAGTCTAGGGGATAGCTCCTACAATGAGCAGTTCTTC. Its protein product is CASSLGDSSYNEQFF. The whole variable domain, filled in from reference TRBV5-6 and TRBJ2-1, reads DAGVTQSPTHLIKTRGQQVTLRCSPKSGHDTVSWYQQALGQGPQFIFQYYEEEERQRGNFPDRFSGHQFPNYSSELNVNALLLGDSALYLCASSLGDSSYNEQFFGPGTRLTVL.

The CDR3 coding sequence is TGCGCCAGCAGCTTGGCCCCTGCGGGGCAGGGACTAGTAGCCACTGAAGCTTTCTTT. It is translated as CASSLAPAGQGLVATEAFF. This chain joins TRBV5-1 and TRBJ1-1; a possible D gene is TRBD1 (5 bases). The CDR3 runs to 19 residues. Germline V CDR1 and CDR2: SGHRS, YFSETQ. The ends were cut back, 0 bases at V and 4 bases at J, with 25 bases in the middle.

The rearrangement joins TRBV7-6 to TRBJ1-3; D is perhaps TRBD1 (5 bases). Germline V lookup: CDR1 SGHVS, CDR2 FNYEAQ. V lost 5 bases, J lost 0 bases, and 8 bases lay in between. The CDR3 is 14 amino acids. The CDR3 DNA reads TGTGCCAGCAGCCGGGACCGCTCTGGAAACACCATATATTTT. This sequence encodes CASSRDRSGNTIYF.

The chain links TRBV5-1 to TRBJ1-1; 7 bases map to TRBD1. This CDR3 region has 11 residues. Germline assignment: CDR1 SGHRS and CDR2 YFSETQ. Trimming cost V 4 bases and J 8 bases; bases outside gene matches: 2. The CDR3 here is CASSGGQEAFF. CDR3 nucleotide sequence: TGCGCCAGCAGCGGGGGACAGGAAGCTTTCTTT.

The chain has TRBV19 and TRBJ1-2; D uncertain. This CDR3 contains 13 residues. The ends were cut back, 1 base at V and 8 bases at J, with 11 bases in the middle. Germline lookup yields CDR1 LNHDA and CDR2 SQIVND (reference sequence). CDR3 sequence (DNA): TGTGCCAGTAGTATAGGGGCAGAGTACGGCTACACCTTC. Protein: CASSIGAEYGYTF.

The rearrangement links TRBV29-1 to TRBJ1-3, with D perhaps TRBD1 (5 bases). CDR3 length: 14 amino acids. Trimming stripped 6 bases from V and 0 bases from J, with 12 bases between. Germline CDR1 SQVTM, CDR2 ANQGSEA. CDR3 coding DNA: TGCAGCGTCATAGACAGCAGCTCTGGAAACACCATATATTTT. It yields the protein CSVIDSSSGNTIYF.

This chain joins TRBV19 and TRBJ2-5; D not resolved. The ends were cut back, 5 bases at V and 2 bases at J, with 9 bases in the middle. This CDR3 contains 13 residues. Germline lookup yields CDR1 LNHDA and CDR2 SQIVND (reference sequence). CDR3 in amino acids: CASSSREQETQYF. CDR3 DNA sequence: TGTGCCAGTAGTTCAAGGGAACAAGAGACCCAGTACTTC.

This sequence joins TRBV6-1 and TRBJ2-2; tentatively, D is TRBD1 (6 bases). The germline V gene has CDR1 MNHNS and CDR2 SASEGT. V lost 4 bases and J lost 7, with 13 bases in between. This CDR3 comprises 14 residues. The CDR3 DNA reads as TGTGCCAGCAGTGCTTTGGGGGCGGGCGGGGAGCTGTTTTTT. Its translation: CASSALGAGGELFF.

The V and J genes are TRBV2 and TRBJ1-5; no clear D gene. The length of the CDR3 is 12 residues. Trimming pared 7 bases from V and 4 bases from J, leaving 8 bases between. Germline lookup yields CDR1 SNHLY and CDR2 FYNNEI. The CDR3 loop reads CASNRGNQPQHF. The CDR3 DNA is TGTGCCAGCAATCGGGGAAATCAGCCCCAGCATTTT.

The chain joins TRBV6-5 to TRBJ2-5, with 8 positions matching TRBD2. Unmatched junction bases numbered 7, after V lost 0 bases and J lost 4 bases. The germline gives CDR1 MNHEY, CDR2 SVGAGI. This CDR3 is 16 amino acids long. The CDR3 protein is CASSYSGLVRGETQYF. CDR3 nucleotides: TGTGCCAGCAGTTACTCGGGACTAGTAAGGGGAGAGACCCAGTACTTC.

The rearrangement links TRBV6-6 to TRBJ2-5, with 8 bases identical to TRBD2. J was trimmed by 7 bases and V by 2 bases; bases with no gene match: 12. The CDR3 runs 16 residues. The V gene's germline CDR1 is MNHNY and CDR2 SVGAGI (reference sequence). The CDR3 sequence: CASSYPSGVAGMTQYF. DNA for the CDR3: TGTGCCAGCAGTTACCCCTCCGGGGTAGCGGGGATGACCCAGTACTTC.

In its sample, this clone was seen a few times. This chain uses TRBV15 with TRBJ2-7, with TRBD2 as a possible D gene (6 bases). The CDR3 is made up of 15 amino acids. The V end lost 0 bases, the J end lost 3 bases, and 12 bases lay between the germline ends. Germline V gene lookup returns CDR1 LNHNV and CDR2 YYDKDF (reference sequence). CDR3 amino acids: CATSRDRERSYEQYF. For the CDR3, the DNA is TGTGCCACCAGCAGAGATCGGGAGAGGAGCTACGAGCAGTACTTC.

Here the CDR3 DNA reads TGTGCCAGCAGAAGGGACAGGGGAGGGTCACCCCTCCACTTT. This gives the protein CASRRDRGGSPLHF. The rearrangement uses TRBV6-5 and TRBJ1-6, with 10 nucleotides matching TRBD1. This CDR3 spans 14 amino acids. Germline V gene lookup returns CDR1 MNHEY and CDR2 SVGAGI. After removal of 6 bases from V and 10 bases from J, the junction contained 6 bases not matched to a gene.

V gene TRBV19 combines with J gene TRBJ1-1, with D hard to call. Germline V gene lookup returns CDR1 LNHDA and CDR2 SQIVND (reference sequence). Trimming took off 5 bases at V and 5 bases at J, with 9 bases between the two ends. The CDR3 spans 12 residues. CDR3 bases: TGTGCCAGTAGTCCGGTCGGGACTGAAGCTTTCTTT. Protein product: CASSPVGTEAFF.

The rearrangement uses TRBV27 and TRBJ2-3; 11 nucleotides line up with TRBD2. Looked up from germline, CDR1 is MNHEY and CDR2 is SMNVEV (reference sequence). J gave up 4 bases and V 3 bases, and 6 bases lay outside the gene matches. This CDR3 is built from 16 residues. The CDR3 spells CASSFSTSGGADTQYF. DNA for the CDR3: TGTGCCAGCAGTTTTTCTACTAGCGGGGGTGCAGATACGCAGTATTTT.

V usage is TRBV6-1 and J usage is TRBJ2-7, with D perhaps assigned TRBD1 or TRBD2 (6 bases each). Germline assignment: CDR1 MNHNS and CDR2 SASEGT. Trimming took off 6 bases at V and 4 bases at J, with 13 bases between the two ends. The CDR3 totals 13 residues. As DNA, the CDR3 is TGTGCCAGCAGACCTTGGGGGGCGTACGAGCAGTACTTC. Translation: CASRPWGAYEQYF.

V usage is TRBV7-9 and J usage is TRBJ2-1; TRBD2 agrees at 8 bases. Germline values: CDR1 SEHNR, CDR2 FQNEAQ (reference sequence). The CDR3 consists of 16 residues. Trimming at V came to 3 bases and at J to 3 bases, leaving 7 bases not matched to a gene. DNA for the CDR3: TGTGCCAGCAGCTTGAGCGGGAGAAGGGACTACAATGAGCAGTTCTTC. Translated, it gives CASSLSGRRDYNEQFF.

V usage is TRBV11-2 and J usage is TRBJ1-1; 7 nucleotides line up with TRBD1. CDR1 is SGHAT and CDR2 is FQNNGV in the germline V gene. The CDR3 covers 15 residues. The V segment lost 3 bases and the J segment 1 base; nucleotides outside the gene matches: 5. In DNA, the CDR3 is TGTGCCAGCAGCTTGGGACAGTTCACGAACACTGAAGCTTTCTTT. It encodes CASSLGQFTNTEAFF.

The rearrangement uses TRBV6-6 and TRBJ2-6; D is unclear. Germline values: CDR1 MNHNY, CDR2 SVGAGI (reference sequence). The CDR3 is made up of 16 amino acids. V lost 7 bases and J lost 0, with 13 bases in between. CDR3 sequence: CASNGVEFSGANVLTF. The DNA for the CDR3 is TGTGCCAGCAATGGGGTGGAATTCTCTGGGGCCAACGTCCTGACTTTC.

V is TRBV19 and J is TRBJ1-6; unclear D gene. V lost 1 base to trimming and J lost 2 bases, with 9 bases between them. CDR3 length equals 16 residues. Germline V lookup: CDR1 LNHDA, CDR2 SQIVND (reference sequence). This CDR3 reads CASSIGLSAYNSPLHF. The CDR3 DNA sequence: TGTGCCAGTAGTATAGGACTCAGTGCCTATAATTCACCCCTCCACTTT.

The V call is TRBV7-8, the J call TRBJ1-1, with a possible D match to TRBD1 (5 bases). Germline CDR1 SGHVS, CDR2 FQNEAQ. V lost 2 bases and J 1 base, leaving 14 bases between the germline ends. The CDR3 is made up of 16 amino acids. The chain's CDR3 is CASSLLGVRENTEAFF. CDR3 nucleotides: TGTGCCAGCAGCTTATTGGGGGTGAGGGAGAACACTGAAGCTTTCTTT.